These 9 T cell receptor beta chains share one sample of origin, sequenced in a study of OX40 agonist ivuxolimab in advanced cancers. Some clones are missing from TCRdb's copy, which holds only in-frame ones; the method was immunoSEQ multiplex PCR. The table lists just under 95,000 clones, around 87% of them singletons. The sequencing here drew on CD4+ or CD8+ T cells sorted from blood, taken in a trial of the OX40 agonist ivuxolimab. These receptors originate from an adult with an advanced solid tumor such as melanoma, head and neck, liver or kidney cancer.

The CDR3 loop is CASSYSRDGTYEQYF. CDR3 DNA sequence: TGTGCCAGCAGTTACTCAAGGGACGGAACCTACGAGCAGTACTTC. The rearrangement links TRBV6-6 to TRBJ2-7, with D perhaps given as TRBD1 or TRBD2 (5 bases each). Trimming stripped 0 bases from V and 2 bases from J, with 11 bases between. The CDR3 runs to 15 residues. Looked up from germline, CDR1 is MNHNY and CDR2 is SVGAGI (reference sequence).

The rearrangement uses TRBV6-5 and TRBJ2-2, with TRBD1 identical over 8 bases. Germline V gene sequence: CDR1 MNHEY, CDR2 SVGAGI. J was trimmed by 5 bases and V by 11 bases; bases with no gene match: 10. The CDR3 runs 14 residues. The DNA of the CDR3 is TGTGCCGTCACTGGACAGGGAAAAACCGGGGAGCTGTTTTTT. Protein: CAVTGQGKTGELFF.

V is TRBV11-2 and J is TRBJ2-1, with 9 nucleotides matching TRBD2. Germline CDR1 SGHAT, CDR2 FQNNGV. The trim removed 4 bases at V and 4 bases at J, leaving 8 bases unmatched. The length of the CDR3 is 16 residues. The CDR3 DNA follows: TGTGCCAGCAGCTCAGGAGGAGCGGGGGGTTACAATGAGCAGTTCTTC. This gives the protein CASSSGGAGGYNEQFF.

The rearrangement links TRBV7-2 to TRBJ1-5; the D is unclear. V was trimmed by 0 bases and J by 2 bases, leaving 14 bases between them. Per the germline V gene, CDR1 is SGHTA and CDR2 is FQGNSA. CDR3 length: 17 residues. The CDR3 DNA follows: TGTGCCAGCAGCTTAGCCCCGGGGAGGTCAGGCAATCAGCCCCAGCATTTT. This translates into CASSLAPGRSGNQPQHF.

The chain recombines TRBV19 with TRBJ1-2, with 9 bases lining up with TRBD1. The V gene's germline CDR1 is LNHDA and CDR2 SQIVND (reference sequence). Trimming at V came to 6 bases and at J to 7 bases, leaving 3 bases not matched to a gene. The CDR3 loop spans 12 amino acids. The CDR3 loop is CASRTGGAGYTF. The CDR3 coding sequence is TGTGCCAGTAGGACAGGGGGTGCTGGCTACACCTTC.

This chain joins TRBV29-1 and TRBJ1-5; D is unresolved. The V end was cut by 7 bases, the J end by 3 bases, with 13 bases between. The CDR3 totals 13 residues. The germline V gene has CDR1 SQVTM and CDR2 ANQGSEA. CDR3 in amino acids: CSAAAGLNQPQHF. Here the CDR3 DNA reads TGCAGCGCCGCGGCCGGGCTCAATCAGCCCCAGCATTTT.

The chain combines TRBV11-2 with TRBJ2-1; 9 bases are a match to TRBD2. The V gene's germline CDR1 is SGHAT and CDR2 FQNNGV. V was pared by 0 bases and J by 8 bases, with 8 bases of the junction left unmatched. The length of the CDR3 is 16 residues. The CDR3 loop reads CASSLDAGGPTHEQFF. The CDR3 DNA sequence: TGTGCCAGCAGCTTAGATGCGGGGGGGCCAACTCATGAGCAGTTCTTC.

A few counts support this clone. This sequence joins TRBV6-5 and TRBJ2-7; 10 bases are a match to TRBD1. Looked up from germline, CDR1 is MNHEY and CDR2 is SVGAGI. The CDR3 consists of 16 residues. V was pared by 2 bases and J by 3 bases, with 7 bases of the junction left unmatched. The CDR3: CASSYASGTGVYEQYF. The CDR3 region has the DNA TGTGCCAGCAGTTACGCGTCCGGGACAGGGGTCTACGAGCAGTACTTC.

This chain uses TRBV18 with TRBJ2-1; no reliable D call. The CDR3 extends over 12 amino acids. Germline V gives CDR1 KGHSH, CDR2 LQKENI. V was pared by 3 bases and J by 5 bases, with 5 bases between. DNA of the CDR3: TGTGCCAGCTCACCTCGGGACAATGAGCAGTTCTTC. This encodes CASSPRDNEQFF.